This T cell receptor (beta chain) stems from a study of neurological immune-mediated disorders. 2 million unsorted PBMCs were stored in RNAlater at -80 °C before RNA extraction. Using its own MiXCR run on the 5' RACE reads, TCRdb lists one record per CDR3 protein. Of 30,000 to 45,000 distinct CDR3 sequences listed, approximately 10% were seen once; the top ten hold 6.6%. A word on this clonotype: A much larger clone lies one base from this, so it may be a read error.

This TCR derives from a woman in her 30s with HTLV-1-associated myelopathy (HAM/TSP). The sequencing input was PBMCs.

The CDR3 DNA reads TGCAGTGCTGCCCTGGGGGGCACTGAAGCTTTCTTT. Translating it yields CSAALGGTEAFF. This rearrangement joins TRBV20-1 to TRBJ1-1, with a weak D call TRBD1 (5 bases). Germline CDR1 and CDR2: DFQATT and SNEGSKA (reference sequence). V was pared by 5 bases and J by 4 bases, with 11 bases between. There are 12 residues in the CDR3.